The sequence of this T cell receptor beta chain was determined in a study of shared clonotypes between healthy human individuals. Study-wide context: A donor's plate count was three for CD4 naive and three for CD4 memory; CD8 naive had two and CD8 memory one.

The study, taken as a whole, reports: In a few donors, approximately 5% of naive CD4 clonotypes appeared in common. Expectations were that clonotype sharing among donors would be affected by sequencing depth.

The CDR3 covers 15 residues. V dropped 5 bases and J dropped 4 bases, with 18 bases sitting between them. From germline, CDR1 is MDHEN and CDR2 SYDVKM. Comments on this clone: Its antigen is unidentified.

Several immunoSEQ plates held equal portions of the genomic DNA taken from each subset. Profiling relied on immunoSEQ multiplex PCR, and the TCRdb table lists in-frame clones only, not all of them. The table shows about a million clones, with roughly 75% occurring only once. Sequenced material: memory CD4+ T cells sorted from blood. Documented subset: CD45RA-negative fraction. V is TRBV28 and J is TRBJ2-7; D perhaps matches TRBD1 (6 bases). The TCR comes from a man younger than 35 in good health. The CDR3 loop is CASSPGNSGTYEQYF. CDR3 nucleotides: TGTGCCAGCAGTCCGGGTAATTCCGGGACATACGAGCAGTACTTC.